This entry lists 22 T cell receptor beta chains sequenced from one sample in a study of T-cell memory formation after mild COVID-19. TCRdb used MiXCR to reprocess the 5' RACE reads, holding one entry per CDR3 protein. The sample records about 190,000 distinct CDR3 sequences, about 10% being singletons. Sequenced input: PBMCs or a T cell subset sorted from them (not recorded which). Receptors were obtained from a man between 18 and 29 years old who had mild COVID-19 (a few samples of this study predate the infection). Cell type and time point are not known.

The chain joins TRBV30 to TRBJ1-6; D is unclear. This CDR3 is built from 14 residues. The V and J ends lost 0 bases and 13 bases respectively, with 16 bases between them. The germline gives CDR1 GTSNPN, CDR2 SVGIG (reference sequence). This CDR3 is CAWSVSPDGRPLHF. The CDR3 DNA reads as TGTGCCTGGAGTGTATCCCCGGACGGCCGGCCCCTCCACTTT.

The chain has TRBV4-3 and TRBJ2-1, with TRBD2 matching 8 bases. J lost 2 bases, V lost 3 bases, and 3 bases had no gene match. The CDR3 has 15 residues. CDR1 and CDR2 from the germline V gene are LGHNA and YSLEER. The CDR3 sequence is CASSQGLGTYNEQFF. Here the CDR3 DNA reads TGCGCCAGCAGCCAGGGACTAGGAACCTACAATGAGCAGTTCTTC.

The chain couples TRBV7-2 to TRBJ2-7; perhaps D is TRBD1 or TRBD2 (5 bases each). CDR1 and CDR2 from the germline V gene are SGHTA and FQGNSA. The CDR3 covers 17 residues. Trimming removed 5 bases from V and 2 bases from J, with 22 bases in between. The CDR3 protein is CASSLSSGTTNAYEQYV. The CDR3 DNA follows: TGTGCCAGCAGCCTTAGCTCCGGGACCACTAACGCCTACGAGCAGTACGTC.

This clonotype was counted at least ten times. This sequence joins TRBV7-9 and TRBJ2-7; 10 bases are a match to TRBD1. The CDR3 runs 17 residues. Germline-derived CDR1 and CDR2 are SEHNR and FQNEAQ (reference sequence). Germline trimming cut 5 bases from V and 5 bases from J; bases unmatched to any gene: 15. Here the CDR3 reads CASSAGTGAPLAHEQYF. The CDR3 DNA follows: TGTGCCAGCAGCGCCGGGACAGGGGCCCCTCTGGCCCACGAGCAGTACTTC. The full variable domain, its missing parts supplied by reference TRBV7-9 and TRBJ2-7, is DTGVSQNPRHKITKRGQNVTFRCDPISEHNRLYWYRQTLGQGPEFLTYFQNEAQLEKSRLLSDRFSAERPKGSFSTLEIQRTEQGDSAMYLCASSAGTGAPLAHEQYFGPGTRLTVT.

This CDR3 is CASSVRQGRETQYF. The CDR3 region has the DNA TGCGCCAGCAGCGTAAGACAGGGGAGAGAGACCCAGTACTTC. V is TRBV5-1 and J is TRBJ2-5, with 8 bases lining up with TRBD1. The CDR3 is 14 residues long. The V segment lost 4 bases and the J segment 4 bases; nucleotides outside the gene matches: 6. Germline CDR1 is SGHRS and CDR2 is YFSETQ.

This clonotype occurred many times. V is TRBV5-4 and J is TRBJ2-5, with D uncertain. V lost 5 bases, J lost 0 bases, and 11 bases lay in between. Germline assignment: CDR1 SGHNT and CDR2 YYREEE (reference sequence). This CDR3 is built from 14 residues. In DNA form, the CDR3 reads TGTGCCAGCAGTCCGGACGTGTACCAAGAGACCCAGTACTTC. Its translation: CASSPDVYQETQYF.

In this sample, this clonotype turned up a few times. The gene calls are TRBV7-6 and TRBJ2-7; no clear D. Germline values: CDR1 SGHVS, CDR2 FNYEAQ. CDR3 length: 12 residues. The V gene lost 8 bases and the J gene lost 3 bases, with 11 bases spanning the gap. CDR3 bases: TGTGCCAGCGCTATGGACGGCTACGAGCAGTACTTC. This encodes CASAMDGYEQYF.

This clonotype was found a few times. The chain links TRBV7-6 to TRBJ1-2; TRBD1 is a possible D gene (6 bases). This CDR3 contains 13 residues. Between the trimmed V and J ends, which lost 4 bases and 8 bases, there was a span of 14 bases. Germline-derived CDR1 and CDR2 are SGHVS and FNYEAQ. CDR3 nucleotides: TGTGCCAGCAGCTCCGGGACAAGGACCGGCTACACCTTC. Residues: CASSSGTRTGYTF.

The chain recombines TRBV7-9 with TRBJ2-2; TRBD1 or TRBD2 may be the D gene (5 bases each). V shed 7 bases and J shed 6 bases, with 18 bases lying between them. CDR1 and CDR2 from the germline V gene are SEHNR and FQNEAQ (reference sequence). The CDR3 contains 15 residues. The CDR3 reads CASTTGGLLAGELFF. The CDR3 DNA reads as TGTGCCAGCACTACAGGAGGATTGCTGGCCGGGGAGCTGTTTTTT.

The table lists this clonotype with a few counts. As DNA, the CDR3 is TGTGCCATCAGGATAGACAGGGGATTATCTGGCTACACCTTC. It codes for CAIRIDRGLSGYTF. This chain connects TRBV10-3 to TRBJ1-2; TRBD1 matches 8 bases. The ends lost 6 bases at V and 7 bases at J; junction bases unmatched: 10. CDR1 ENHRY and CDR2 SYGVKD come from the germline V gene. The CDR3 runs to 14 residues.

This clonotype appeared a few times. The genes are TRBV2 and TRBJ1-5, with 7 bases fitting TRBD1. The CDR3 is 15 amino acids. Germline V gene data show CDR1 as SNHLY and CDR2 as FYNNEI. Losses at the gene ends were 6 bases for V and 0 bases for J; bases not matched to a gene: 5. This CDR3 is CASRLQGYSNQPQHF. The DNA for the CDR3 is TGTGCCAGCAGATTACAGGGGTATAGCAATCAGCCCCAGCATTTT.

V gene TRBV5-1 combines with J gene TRBJ1-2; tentative D call: TRBD1 (6 bases). Germline V gene sequence: CDR1 SGHRS, CDR2 YFSETQ. Trimming pared 5 bases from V and 7 bases from J, leaving 12 bases between. This CDR3 is 12 amino acids long. CDR3 loop: CASSPTGTGYTF. CDR3 sequence (DNA): TGCGCCAGCAGTCCTACAGGGACTGGCTACACCTTC.

This clonotype was seen more than once but under ten times. The chain recombines TRBV7-9 with TRBJ2-4; D is perhaps TRBD1 (5 bases). The CDR3 is 15 residues long. Looked up from germline, CDR1 is SEHNR and CDR2 is FQNEAQ (reference sequence). V was pared by 5 bases and J by 0 bases, with 11 bases between. For the CDR3, the DNA is TGTGCCAGCAGCCTGACAGAGCTAGCCAAAAACATTCAGTACTTC. This gives the protein CASSLTELAKNIQYF.

This sequence joins TRBV5-1 and TRBJ2-3; D might be TRBD2 (6 bases). The CDR3 contains 16 residues. The V end was cut by 0 bases, the J end by 0 bases, with 11 bases between. Germline V gene sequence: CDR1 SGHRS, CDR2 YFSETQ. DNA for the CDR3: TGCGCCAGCAGCTTGGGTCGTGGGACTAGCACAGATACGCAGTATTTT. This encodes CASSLGRGTSTDTQYF. Looking up the rest from reference TRBV5-1 and TRBJ2-3 gives the full variable domain: KAGVTQTPRYLIKTRGQQVTLSCSPISGHRSVSWYQQTPGQGLQFLFEYFSETQRNKGNFPGRFSGRQFSNSRSEMNVSTLELGDSALYLCASSLGRGTSTDTQYFGPGTRLTVL.

About this clonotype: The germline gene is not matched at one end of the junction; a read error may be the cause. The chain employs TRBV6-5 and TRBJ2-5; either TRBD1 or TRBD2 may supply D (5 bases each). In germline, CDR1 is MNHEY, CDR2 SVGAGI. The CDR3 has 13 residues. The DNA of the CDR3 is TGTGCCAGCAGTGGGGGAATGGGAGAGAACCAGTACTTC. This codes for CASSGGMGENQYF.

The rearrangement uses TRBV20-1 and TRBJ2-1; 13 bases line up with TRBD2. V was clipped by 6 bases and J by 9 bases; unmatched bases: 11. CDR1 is DFQATT, CDR2 SNEGSKA, per germline (reference sequence). The CDR3 contains 15 residues. The CDR3 nucleotides are TGCAGTGCCCTAACTACTAGCGGGGGGGTCGGTGAGCAGTTCTTC. Protein: CSALTTSGGVGEQFF.

This clonotype was seen repeatedly, ten times or more. This chain uses TRBV5-1 with TRBJ2-7, with a possible D match to TRBD2 (5 bases). CDR3 length: 15 residues. The ends were cut back, 0 bases at V and 5 bases at J, with 15 bases in the middle. Germline V gene sequence: CDR1 SGHRS, CDR2 YFSETQ. The CDR3 spells CASSLGAVGADEQYF. The CDR3 nucleotides are TGCGCCAGCAGCTTGGGGGCGGTGGGAGCGGACGAGCAGTACTTC.

This clonotype was recorded a few times. This chain uses TRBV20-1 with TRBJ1-5, with no clear D. Trimming stripped 5 bases from V and 7 bases from J, with 15 bases between. CDR3 length: 13 amino acids. CDR1 is DFQATT, CDR2 SNEGSKA, per germline (reference sequence). The CDR3 DNA is TGCAGTGCTCCAATCGGGGTGGGCCAGCCCCAGCATTTT. The encoded protein is CSAPIGVGQPQHF.

This clonotype was detected a few times. The chain combines TRBV12-3 or TRBV12-4 with TRBJ2-3; 7 bases match TRBD2. The CDR3 is made up of 17 amino acids. J lost 0 bases, V lost 5 bases, and 11 bases had no gene match. CDR3 nucleotides: TGTGCCAGCAGTCATGTAGAGCGGGGCCTAAGCACAGATACGCAGTATTTT. This encodes CASSHVERGLSTDTQYF.

This rearrangement joins TRBV4-2 to TRBJ2-1; either TRBD1 or TRBD2 may fit D (6 bases each). Trimming took 1 base from V and 2 from J, leaving 12 bases between them. CDR1 and CDR2 (germline): LGHNA, YNFKEQ. The CDR3 has 16 residues. This CDR3 is CASSQVKGGTYNEQFF. CDR3 coding DNA: TGTGCCAGCAGCCAAGTAAAGGGGGGTACCTACAATGAGCAGTTCTTC.

This clonotype was seen at least ten times. J is TRBJ2-5 and V is TRBV7-9; 8 bases align to TRBD2. Germline trimming cut 7 bases from V and 2 bases from J; bases unmatched to any gene: 9. This CDR3 is built from 15 residues. CDR1 and CDR2 (germline): SEHNR, FQNEAQ (reference sequence). CDR3 bases: TGTGCCAGCACCCCCCGGCGGGGGGCACAAGAGACCCAGTACTTC. The encoded protein is CASTPRRGAQETQYF.

This chain links TRBV10-3 with TRBJ1-1; a weak D match, TRBD1 (6 bases). CDR1 is ENHRY and CDR2 is SYGVKD in the germline V gene. The CDR3 extends over 17 amino acids. Trimming removed 3 bases at V and 1 base at J, with 18 bases between. The CDR3 DNA reads TGTGCCATCAGTGATTGGCAACAGGGTTCGGGGAACACTGAAGCTTTCTTT. Its protein is CAISDWQQGSGNTEAFF.